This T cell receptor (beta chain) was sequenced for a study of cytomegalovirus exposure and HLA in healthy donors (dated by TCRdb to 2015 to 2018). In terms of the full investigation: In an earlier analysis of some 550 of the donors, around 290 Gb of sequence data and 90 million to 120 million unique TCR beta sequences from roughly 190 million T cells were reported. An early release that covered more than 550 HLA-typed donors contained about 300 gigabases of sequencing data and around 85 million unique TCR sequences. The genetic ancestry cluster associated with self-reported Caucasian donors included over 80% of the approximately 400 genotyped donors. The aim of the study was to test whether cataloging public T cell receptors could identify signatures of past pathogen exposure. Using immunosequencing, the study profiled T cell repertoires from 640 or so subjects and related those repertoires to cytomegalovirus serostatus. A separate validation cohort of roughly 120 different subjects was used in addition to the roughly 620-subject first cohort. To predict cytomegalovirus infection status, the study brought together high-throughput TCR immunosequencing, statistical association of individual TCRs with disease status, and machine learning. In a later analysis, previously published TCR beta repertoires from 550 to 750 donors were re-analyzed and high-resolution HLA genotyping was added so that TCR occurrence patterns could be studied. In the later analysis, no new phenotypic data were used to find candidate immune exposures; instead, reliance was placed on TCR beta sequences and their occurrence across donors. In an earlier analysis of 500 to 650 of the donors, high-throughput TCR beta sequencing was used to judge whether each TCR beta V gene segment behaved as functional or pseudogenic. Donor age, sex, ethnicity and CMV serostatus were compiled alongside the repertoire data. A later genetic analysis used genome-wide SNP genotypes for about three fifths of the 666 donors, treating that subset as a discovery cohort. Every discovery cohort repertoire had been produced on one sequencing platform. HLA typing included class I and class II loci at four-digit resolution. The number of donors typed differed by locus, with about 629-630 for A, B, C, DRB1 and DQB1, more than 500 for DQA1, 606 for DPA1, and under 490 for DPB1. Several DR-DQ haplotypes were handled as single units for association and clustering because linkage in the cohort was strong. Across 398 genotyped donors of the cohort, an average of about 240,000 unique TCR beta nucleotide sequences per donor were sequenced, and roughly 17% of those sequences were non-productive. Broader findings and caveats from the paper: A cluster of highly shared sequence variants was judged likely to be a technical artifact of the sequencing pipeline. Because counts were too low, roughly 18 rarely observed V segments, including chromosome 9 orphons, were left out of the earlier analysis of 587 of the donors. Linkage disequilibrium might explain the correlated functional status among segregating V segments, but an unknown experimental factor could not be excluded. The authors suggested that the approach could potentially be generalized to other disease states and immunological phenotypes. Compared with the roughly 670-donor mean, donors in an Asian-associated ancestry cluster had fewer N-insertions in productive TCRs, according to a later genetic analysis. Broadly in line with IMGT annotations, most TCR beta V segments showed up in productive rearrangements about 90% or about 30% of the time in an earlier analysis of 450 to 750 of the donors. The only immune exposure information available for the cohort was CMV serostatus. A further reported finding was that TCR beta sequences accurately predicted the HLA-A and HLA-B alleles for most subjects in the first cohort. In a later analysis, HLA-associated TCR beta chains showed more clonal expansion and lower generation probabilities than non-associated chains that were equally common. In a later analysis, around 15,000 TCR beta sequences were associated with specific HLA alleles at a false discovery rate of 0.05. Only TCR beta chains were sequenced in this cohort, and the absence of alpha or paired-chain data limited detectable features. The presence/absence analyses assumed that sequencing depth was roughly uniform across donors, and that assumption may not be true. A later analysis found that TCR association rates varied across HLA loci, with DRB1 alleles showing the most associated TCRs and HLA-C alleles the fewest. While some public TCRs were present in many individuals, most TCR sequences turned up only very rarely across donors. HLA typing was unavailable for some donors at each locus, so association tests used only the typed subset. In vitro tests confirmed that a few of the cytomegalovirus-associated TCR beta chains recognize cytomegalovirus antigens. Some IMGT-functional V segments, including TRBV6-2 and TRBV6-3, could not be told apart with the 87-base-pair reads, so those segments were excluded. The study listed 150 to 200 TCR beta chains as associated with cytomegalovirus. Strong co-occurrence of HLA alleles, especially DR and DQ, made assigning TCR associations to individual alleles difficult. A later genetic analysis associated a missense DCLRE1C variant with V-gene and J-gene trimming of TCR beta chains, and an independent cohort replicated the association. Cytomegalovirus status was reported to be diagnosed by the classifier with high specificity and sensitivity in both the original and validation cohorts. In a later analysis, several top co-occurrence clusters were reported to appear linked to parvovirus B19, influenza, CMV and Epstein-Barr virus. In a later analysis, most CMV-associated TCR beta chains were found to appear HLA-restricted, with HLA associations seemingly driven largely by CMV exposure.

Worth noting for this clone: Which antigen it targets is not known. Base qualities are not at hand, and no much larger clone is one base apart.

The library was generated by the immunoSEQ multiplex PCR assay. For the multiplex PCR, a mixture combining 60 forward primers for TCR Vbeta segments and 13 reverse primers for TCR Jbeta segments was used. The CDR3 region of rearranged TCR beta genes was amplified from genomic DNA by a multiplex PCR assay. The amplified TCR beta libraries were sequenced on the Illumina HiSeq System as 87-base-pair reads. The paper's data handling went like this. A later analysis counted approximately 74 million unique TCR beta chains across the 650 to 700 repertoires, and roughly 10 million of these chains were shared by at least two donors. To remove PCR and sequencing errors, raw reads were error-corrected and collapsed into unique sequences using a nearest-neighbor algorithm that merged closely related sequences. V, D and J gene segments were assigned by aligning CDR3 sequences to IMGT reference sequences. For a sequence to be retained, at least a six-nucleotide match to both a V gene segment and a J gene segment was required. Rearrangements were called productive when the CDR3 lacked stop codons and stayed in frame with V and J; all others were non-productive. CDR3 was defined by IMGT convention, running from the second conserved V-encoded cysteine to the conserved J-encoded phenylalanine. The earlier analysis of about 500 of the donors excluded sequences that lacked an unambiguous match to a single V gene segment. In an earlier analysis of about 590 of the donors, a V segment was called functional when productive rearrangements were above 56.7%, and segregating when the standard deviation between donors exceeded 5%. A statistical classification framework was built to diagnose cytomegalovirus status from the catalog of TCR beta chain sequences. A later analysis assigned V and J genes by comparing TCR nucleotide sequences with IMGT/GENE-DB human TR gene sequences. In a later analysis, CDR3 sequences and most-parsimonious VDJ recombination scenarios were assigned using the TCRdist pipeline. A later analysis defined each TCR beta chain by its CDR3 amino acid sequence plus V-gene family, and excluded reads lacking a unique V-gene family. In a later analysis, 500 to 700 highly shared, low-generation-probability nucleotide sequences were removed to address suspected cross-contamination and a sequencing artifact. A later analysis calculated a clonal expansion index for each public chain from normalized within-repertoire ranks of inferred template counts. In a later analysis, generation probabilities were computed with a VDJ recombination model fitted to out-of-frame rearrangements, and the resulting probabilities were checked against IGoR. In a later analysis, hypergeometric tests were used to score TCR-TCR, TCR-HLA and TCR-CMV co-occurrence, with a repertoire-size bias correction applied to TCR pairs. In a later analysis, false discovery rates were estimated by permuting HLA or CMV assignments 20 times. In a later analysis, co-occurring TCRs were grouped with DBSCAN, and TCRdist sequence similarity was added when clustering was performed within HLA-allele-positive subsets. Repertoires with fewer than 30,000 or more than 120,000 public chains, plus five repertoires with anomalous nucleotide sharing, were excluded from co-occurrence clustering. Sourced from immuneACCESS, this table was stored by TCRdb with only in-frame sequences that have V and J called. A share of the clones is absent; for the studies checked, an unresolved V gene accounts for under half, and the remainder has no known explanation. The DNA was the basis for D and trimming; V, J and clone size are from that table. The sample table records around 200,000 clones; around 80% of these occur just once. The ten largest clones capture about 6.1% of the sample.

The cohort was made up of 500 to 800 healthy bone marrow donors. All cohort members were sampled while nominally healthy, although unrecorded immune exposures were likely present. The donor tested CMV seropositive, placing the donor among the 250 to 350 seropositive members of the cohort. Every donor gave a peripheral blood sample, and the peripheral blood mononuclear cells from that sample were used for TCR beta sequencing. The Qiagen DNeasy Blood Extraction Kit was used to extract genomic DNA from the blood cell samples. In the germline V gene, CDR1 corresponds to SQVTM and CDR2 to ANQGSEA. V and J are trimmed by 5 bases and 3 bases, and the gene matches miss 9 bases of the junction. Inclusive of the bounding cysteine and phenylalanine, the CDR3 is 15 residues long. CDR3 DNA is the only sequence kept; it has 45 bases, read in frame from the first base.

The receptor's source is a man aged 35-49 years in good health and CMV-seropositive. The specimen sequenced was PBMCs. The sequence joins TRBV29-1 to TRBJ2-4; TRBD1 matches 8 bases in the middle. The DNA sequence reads TGCAGCGTTACGGACAGGGAAGATTTCAAAAACATTCAGTACTTC. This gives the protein CSVTDREDFKNIQYF.